The sequence of this T cell receptor beta chain was determined in a study of T-cell reconstitution after alpha-beta-depleted transplantation in children. Findings and limits, study-wide: Newly produced T cells mostly provided counts and TCRbeta diversity after one year, as hyperexpanded clones declined. About two months after transplant, alpha-beta T cells reportedly came from several hundred expanded graft clones.

Unique molecular identifiers featured in how the TCRbeta library was prepared. A single record per CDR3 protein comes from TCRdb applying MiXCR to the PCR reads. This table has 200,000 to 250,000 distinct CDR3 sequences, roughly a tenth appearing once. Concerning this clonotype itself: What it recognizes is unknown. This may be a read error: a much more frequent sequence differs by one nucleotide.

The CDR3 runs 16 residues. Germline V gives CDR1 SEHNR, CDR2 FQNEAQ (reference sequence). Source: PBMCs, taken before TCRalphabeta/CD19-depleted stem cell transplant. The chain employs TRBV7-9 and TRBJ1-2, with D perhaps TRBD1 (6 bases). The receptor was derived from a child under two years old with acute myeloid leukemia, due to receive a stem cell transplant. The CDR3 nucleotides read TGTGCCTGCAGCTCAACCGGGACAAGGACTAACTATGGCTACACCTTC. Translated, it gives CACSSTGTRTNYGYTF.